One and the same sample provided the 30 T cell receptor beta chains below, sequenced in a study of T cells expressing NK-cell markers. Following a re-call of the 5' RACE reads, TCRdb has one entry per CDR3 protein and lacks DNA. The sample yields 350,000 to 400,000 distinct CDR3 sequences, of which the top ten take up approximately 12%. Sequencing was performed on blood T cells: a sorted CD56 or NKG2C T cell subset, CD4+ or CD8+ T cells, or bulk PBMC T cells (not recorded which). The receptor source for this set is a woman aged 45-65 years in good health.

The V and J genes are TRBV5-1 and TRBJ1-2. This CDR3 spans 15 amino acids. Per germline, CDR1 SGHRS and CDR2 YFSETQ. The CDR3: CASSLDPDGRLGYTF.

The chain employs TRBV5-6 and TRBJ2-1; TCRdb's assignment of TRBD2 cannot be checked, as there is no DNA. The CDR3 loop spans 21 amino acids. Germline CDR1 and CDR2: SGHDT and YYEEEE. The CDR3 loop is CASSLARRGLAGGPSYNEQFF.

This chain connects TRBV6-5 to TRBJ2-2. CDR1 is MNHEY, CDR2 SVGAGI, per germline. The length of the CDR3 is 13 residues. This chain's CDR3 is CASSSSLMGELFF.

This sequence joins TRBV20-1 and TRBJ2-3; TCRdb selects TRBD2, and the lack of DNA leaves this call unchecked. CDR3 length equals 16 residues. From germline, CDR1 is DFQATT and CDR2 SNEGSKA (reference sequence). The CDR3 spells CSASGVVEGQSDTQYF.

The chain couples TRBV5-5 to TRBJ2-1; absent DNA, TCRdb's TRBD1 call cannot be checked. The germline V gene encodes CDR1 SGHKS and CDR2 YYEKEE (reference sequence). The CDR3 is made up of 15 amino acids. CDR3 residues: CASTDLGVGYNEQFF.

The CDR3 protein is CSAPPGQGGYTF. The chain combines TRBV20-1 with TRBJ1-2; TCRdb returns TRBD1, unconfirmable since there is no DNA. Per germline, CDR1 DFQATT and CDR2 SNEGSKA (reference sequence). This CDR3 region has 12 residues.

V usage is TRBV20-1 and J usage is TRBJ2-3; TCRdb proposes TRBD1, but this gene call is untestable without DNA. The germline V gene has CDR1 DFQATT and CDR2 SNEGSKA (reference sequence). This CDR3 contains 14 residues. CDR3 in amino acids: CSALRDGFTDTQYF.

The rearrangement links TRBV6-6 to TRBJ2-2; no DNA is available, so the TRBD2 call from TCRdb remains unchecked. CDR3 length equals 18 residues. CDR1 is MNHNY, CDR2 SVGAGI, per germline (reference sequence). The CDR3 is CASRDGLAGPRGTGELFF.

The V gene is TRBV5-1, the J gene TRBJ2-5; TCRdb designates TRBD2, a call that cannot be tested without DNA. This CDR3 has 15 residues. Germline V lookup: CDR1 SGHRS, CDR2 YFSETQ. The chain's CDR3 is CASSSSGTSAETQYF.

V usage is TRBV4-1 and J usage is TRBJ2-2; checking the TCRdb D call of TRBD2 is not possible without DNA. CDR3 size: 15 residues. Germline lookup yields CDR1 MGHRA and CDR2 YSYEKL. CDR3 protein: CASTPGTRLTGELFF.

J is TRBJ2-2 and V is TRBV6-5; TCRdb designates TRBD2, a call that cannot be tested without DNA. The CDR3 is 15 amino acids. Germline CDR1 is MNHEY and CDR2 is SVGAGI. The CDR3 here is CASSNPRDFLGEVFF.

The genes are TRBV15 and TRBJ2-3; absent DNA, TCRdb's TRBD2 call cannot be checked. The CDR3 is 17 residues long. From germline, CDR1 is LNHNV and CDR2 YYDKDF (reference sequence). The CDR3 is CATSRELAGGLTDTQYF.

This sequence joins TRBV19 and TRBJ2-7. The length of the CDR3 is 14 residues. CDR1 is LNHDA, CDR2 SQIVND, per germline (reference sequence). CDR3 region: CASSIGGSSSEQYF.

The gene calls are TRBV5-1 and TRBJ2-2; absent DNA, TCRdb's TRBD1 call cannot be checked. This CDR3 comprises 16 residues. Germline V CDR1 and CDR2: SGHRS, YFSETQ. The CDR3 protein is CASSSRTGGDTGELFF.

This sequence joins TRBV19 and TRBJ2-3; TCRdb lists TRBD1, though no DNA is available to test this call. In germline, CDR1 is LNHDA, CDR2 SQIVND (reference sequence). There are 17 residues in the CDR3. CDR3 sequence: CASSILGTGGATDTQYF.

V usage is TRBV20-1 and J usage is TRBJ2-3; TCRdb names TRBD2, which stays unverified in the absence of DNA. The CDR3 spans 14 residues. Germline CDR1 DFQATT, CDR2 SNEGSKA (reference sequence). The CDR3 is CSAPAGGWADTQYF.

The chain is built from TRBV3-1 and TRBJ1-1. Germline CDR1 is LGHDT and CDR2 is YNNKEL (reference sequence). The CDR3 sequence is 13 residues long. CDR3 sequence reads: CASSQEPQEHAFF.

This chain uses TRBV14 with TRBJ1-2. Germline lookup yields CDR1 SGHDN and CDR2 FVKESK. The CDR3 contains 12 residues. The CDR3 here is CASSQDTYGYTF.

The chain employs TRBV3-1 and TRBJ2-1; TCRdb's D call, TRBD2, is unchecked because there is no DNA. Germline V gives CDR1 LGHDT, CDR2 YNNKEL (reference sequence). The CDR3 consists of 15 residues. This CDR3 is CASSRWLAGDLEQFF.

This chain uses TRBV4-2 with TRBJ1-2. The CDR3 has 14 amino acids. The germline V gene has CDR1 LGHNA and CDR2 YNFKEQ. CDR3 amino acids: CASSQDHTDDGYTF.

The rearrangement uses TRBV29-1 and TRBJ1-1; TCRdb outputs TRBD1, but without DNA this stays unchecked. The CDR3 is 14 residues long. Germline CDR1 reads SQVTM; CDR2 reads ANQGSEA. The CDR3: CSVGSRGATELAFF.

This sequence joins TRBV7-2 and TRBJ2-1; TCRdb's assignment of TRBD1 cannot be checked, as there is no DNA. The CDR3 loop spans 16 amino acids. CDR1 and CDR2 from the germline V gene are SGHTA and FQGNSA. The CDR3 here is CASSSGKAGLGNEQFF.

The V call is TRBV20-1, the J call TRBJ2-5; TCRdb returns TRBD2, unconfirmable since there is no DNA. CDR1 DFQATT and CDR2 SNEGSKA come from the germline V gene (reference sequence). This CDR3 has 13 residues. CDR3: CSGWRENDETQYF.

The chain recombines TRBV3-1 with TRBJ2-1. Per germline, CDR1 LGHDT and CDR2 YNNKEL (reference sequence). This CDR3 is 16 amino acids long. The CDR3 here is CASSQDWDHTYNEQFF.

This chain joins TRBV20-1 and TRBJ2-2; as DNA is missing, the TRBD1 call by TCRdb cannot be tested. Germline CDR1 is DFQATT and CDR2 is SNEGSKA (reference sequence). The CDR3 runs to 17 residues. The CDR3 loop reads CSAKDREQGADTGELFF.

The J gene is TRBJ2-1, the V gene TRBV19; absent DNA, TCRdb's TRBD2 call cannot be checked. Germline lookup yields CDR1 LNHDA and CDR2 SQIVND (reference sequence). This CDR3 has 15 amino acids. The CDR3 here is CASTVPSGTYNEQFF.

J is TRBJ2-3 and V is TRBV6-5; TCRdb's D gene call, TRBD1, goes unchecked for lack of DNA. CDR1 and CDR2 (germline): MNHEY, SVGAGI. The CDR3 covers 14 residues. The CDR3: CASSPGLAYDTQYF.

The CDR3 loop reads CASSLVGRGTGDGYTF. J is TRBJ1-2 and V is TRBV5-1; absent DNA, TCRdb's TRBD1 call cannot be checked. The germline V gene encodes CDR1 SGHRS and CDR2 YFSETQ. This CDR3 spans 16 amino acids.

The chain employs TRBV5-1 and TRBJ2-2; checking the TCRdb D call of TRBD2 is not possible without DNA. The CDR3 is 16 residues long. The V gene's germline CDR1 is SGHRS and CDR2 YFSETQ. The CDR3 sequence: CASSSPSGRATGELFF.

The chain is built from TRBV5-6 and TRBJ2-3. In germline, CDR1 is SGHDT, CDR2 YYEEEE. The CDR3 length is 13 residues. CDR3 sequence: CASRIYSTDTQYF.